This TCR beta chain stems from a study of T cell responses to AZD1222 COVID-19 vaccine. This CDR3 region has 14 residues. The ends lost 8 bases at V and 7 bases at J; junction bases unmatched: 13. The germline CDR1 and CDR2 sequences are MNHEY and SVGAGI. Assay: immunoSEQ multiplex PCR; the TCRdb copy retains only in-frame clones and omits some. This sample has some 150,000 clones, with around 90% found just once. The receptor comes from an adult in good health. This chain uses TRBV6-5 with TRBJ2-7; 8 bases align to TRBD2. This specimen consisted of peripheral blood, obtained on day 0 of AZD1222 vaccination. The CDR3 nucleotides are TGTGCCAGCCCGTGGGGGCGGGAGCGGGGGGAGCAGTACTTC. Its translation is CASPWGRERGEQYF.